A single sample is the source of the 26 T cell receptor beta chains below, sequenced in a study of blood T cell repertoires in COVID-19. Libraries were prepared by immunoSEQ multiplex PCR; TCRdb keeps only in-frame clonotypes and omits some of them. The sample yields 250,000 to 400,000 clones, almost 90% seen once. The sequenced sample consisted of peripheral blood. The receptors come from a woman in her twenties or thirties with COVID-19, enrolled during active disease.

The gene calls are TRBV6-5 and TRBJ2-7; 7 positions match TRBD1. J lost 3 bases, V lost 6 bases, and 8 bases had no gene match. Germline V gene sequence: CDR1 MNHEY, CDR2 SVGAGI. This CDR3 is built from 14 residues. CDR3 sequence: CASRNEDRLYEQYF. The CDR3 nucleotides read TGTGCCAGCAGGAACGAGGACAGGCTCTACGAGCAGTACTTC.

The chain couples TRBV30 to TRBJ1-2; D is unclear. The germline CDR1 and CDR2 sequences are GTSNPN and SVGIG (reference sequence). CDR3 length equals 15 residues. Between the trimmed V and J ends, which lost 0 bases and 7 bases, there was a span of 18 bases. CDR3: CAWSVLLGKSTGYTF. In DNA form, the CDR3 reads TGTGCCTGGAGTGTACTTCTAGGCAAATCGACTGGCTACACCTTC.

The rearrangement links TRBV7-6 to TRBJ1-2; no clear D gene. Trimming stripped 1 base from V and 3 bases from J, with 12 bases between. Germline loops: CDR1 SGHVS, CDR2 FNYEAQ. The CDR3 extends over 15 amino acids. The CDR3 nucleotides are TGTGCCAGCAGCTTAGGAGAGGATCGCTACTATGGCTACACCTTC. This translates into CASSLGEDRYYGYTF. The whole variable domain, filled in from reference TRBV7-6 and TRBJ1-2, reads GAGVSQSPRYKVTKRGQDVALRCDPISGHVSLYWYRQALGQGPEFLTYFNYEAQQDKSGLPNDRFSAERPEGSISTLTIQRTEQRDSAMYRCASSLGEDRYYGYTFGSGTRLTVV.

The chain employs TRBV18 and TRBJ1-3; the D gene is possibly TRBD1 (5 bases). There are 18 residues in the CDR3. Trimming left V 5 bases short and J 0 bases short, with 20 bases between. Germline loops: CDR1 KGHSH, CDR2 LQKENI. DNA for the CDR3: TGTGCCAGCTCATCATTCGAAAGACAGATGTACTCTGGAAACACCATATATTTT. Protein product: CASSSFERQMYSGNTIYF.

J is TRBJ1-5 and V is TRBV2, with 11 bases fitting TRBD1. Germline-derived CDR1 and CDR2 are SNHLY and FYNNEI. Germline trimming cut 6 bases from V and 1 base from J; bases unmatched to any gene: 5. The CDR3 is 16 residues long. CDR3 region: CASSGQGAGSNQPQHF. CDR3 DNA: TGTGCCAGCAGCGGACAGGGGGCGGGAAGCAATCAGCCCCAGCATTTT.

This chain links TRBV23-1 with TRBJ1-5; 7 bases map to TRBD1. Being an ORF, TRBV23-1 has a function that is uncertain. The V gene end was trimmed by 4 bases and the J gene end by 6 bases; junction bases not matched to a gene: 9. This CDR3 is built from 15 residues. Written as DNA, the CDR3 is TGCGCCAGCAGTCCTCATCAGGGGGAAAGTCAGCCCCAGCATTTT. Its protein product is CASSPHQGESQPQHF.

J is TRBJ1-1 and V is TRBV9; the match to TRBD1 covers 9 bases. The germline V gene encodes CDR1 SGDLS and CDR2 YYNGEE. CDR3 length equals 15 residues. V lost 4 bases and J lost 2; bases outside the gene matches: 6. The CDR3 loop is CASSRDRVLNTEAFF. For the CDR3, the DNA is TGTGCCAGCAGCCGGGACAGGGTATTAAACACTGAAGCTTTCTTT. Filled out from reference TRBV9 and TRBJ1-1, the complete variable domain reads DSGVTQTPKHLITATGQRVTLRCSPRSGDLSVYWYQQSLDQGLQFLIQYYNGEERAKGNILERFSAQQFPDLHSELNLSSLELGDSALYFCASSRDRVLNTEAFFGQGTRLTVV.

The rearrangement links TRBV19 to TRBJ1-1; TRBD1 matches 10 bases. CDR3 size: 17 residues. Germline V lookup: CDR1 LNHDA, CDR2 SQIVND (reference sequence). Losses at the gene ends were 3 bases for V and 1 base for J; bases not matched to a gene: 8. The chain's CDR3 is CASSIRAGQGPNTEAFF. CDR3 bases: TGTGCCAGTAGTATTAGAGCGGGACAGGGGCCGAACACTGAAGCTTTCTTT.

This clone appeared once. This chain uses TRBV7-2 with TRBJ1-2, with 10 positions matching TRBD1. V gave up 4 bases and J gave up 8 bases; unmatched junction bases: 10. Germline CDR1 SGHTA, CDR2 FQGNSA. CDR3 size: 15 residues. The CDR3 sequence: CASSSEGTGVRGYTF. As DNA, the CDR3 is TGTGCCAGCAGCTCAGAAGGGACAGGGGTACGAGGCTACACCTTC. The complete variable domain, with remaining parts taken from reference TRBV7-2 and TRBJ1-2, reads GAGVSQSPSNKVTEKGKDVELRCDPISGHTALYWYRQSLGQGLEFLIYFQGNSAPDKSGLPSDRFSAERTGGSVSTLTIQRTQQEDSAVYLCASSSEGTGVRGYTFGSGTRLTVV.

The gene calls are TRBV19 and TRBJ2-3; tentative D call: TRBD2 (5 bases). Trimming stripped 1 base from V and 5 bases from J, with 13 bases between. The CDR3 contains 15 residues. Germline V gene data show CDR1 as LNHDA and CDR2 as SQIVND (reference sequence). As DNA, the CDR3 is TGTGCCAGTAGTATAGCTAGTTTTGGAGGAGATACGCAGTATTTT. This translates into CASSIASFGGDTQYF.

This chain connects TRBV10-1 to TRBJ2-7; D is possibly TRBD2 (6 bases). The V and J ends lost 3 bases and 6 bases respectively, with 21 bases between them. The germline V gene encodes CDR1 WNHNN and CDR2 SYGVQD (reference sequence). The CDR3 spans 16 residues. CDR3 sequence (DNA): TGCGCCAGCAGTGACGAGGGAGCGGGCGCCGTTGGCGAGCAGTACTTC. It is translated as CASSDEGAGAVGEQYF.

The chain recombines TRBV6-1 with TRBJ2-7; maybe TRBD1 (5 bases). Trimming shortened V by 1 base and J by 2 bases, and 12 bases separated the two germline ends. The CDR3 contains 15 residues. In germline, CDR1 is MNHNS, CDR2 SASEGT. CDR3 residues: CASSEDRWLAYEQYF. DNA of the CDR3: TGTGCCAGCAGTGAAGACAGGTGGCTTGCCTACGAGCAGTACTTC.

The chain is built from TRBV29-1 and TRBJ2-1; the match to TRBD2 covers 9 bases. V shed 2 bases and J 7 bases; nucleotides not matched to a gene: 6. This CDR3 spans 14 amino acids. The V gene's germline CDR1 is SQVTM and CDR2 ANQGSEA. In nucleotides, the CDR3 is TGCAGCGTTGAAAAGCGACTAGCGGATAATGAGCAGTTCTTC. Protein sequence: CSVEKRLADNEQFF.

J is TRBJ1-4 and V is TRBV30; possibly TRBD1 for D (5 bases). This CDR3 region has 14 residues. Germline lookup yields CDR1 GTSNPN and CDR2 SVGIG (reference sequence). The germline V and J ends were trimmed by 3 bases and 2 bases, with 10 bases remaining between them. CDR3 in DNA: TGTGCCTGGAGGCAAGGGGCCACTAATGAAAAACTGTTTTTT. Its protein is CAWRQGATNEKLFF. The whole variable domain, remainder taken from reference TRBV30 and TRBJ1-4, is SQTIHQWPATLVQPVGSPLSLECTVEGTSNPNLYWYRQAAGRGLQLLFYSVGIGQISSEVPQNLSASRPQDRQFILSSKKLLLSDSGFYLCAWRQGATNEKLFFGSGTQLSVL.

The chain employs TRBV12-3 or TRBV12-4 and TRBJ2-7, with D possibly matching TRBD1 (6 bases). V was trimmed by 6 bases and J by 2 bases, leaving 11 bases between them. This CDR3 region has 13 residues. CDR3 bases: TGTGCCAGCAGAACGACAGGTACCTACGAGCAGTACTTC. Protein sequence: CASRTTGTYEQYF.

In this sample, this clone turned up once. J is TRBJ1-2 and V is TRBV5-1; D gene uncertain. The CDR3 consists of 14 residues. Germline CDR1 SGHRS, CDR2 YFSETQ. The ends were cut back, 0 bases at V and 6 bases at J, with 12 bases in the middle. The CDR3 nucleotides are TGCGCCAGCAGCTTGGATTACGGCGGTGATGGCTACACCTTC. It encodes CASSLDYGGDGYTF.

A single count supports this clone. V gene TRBV15 combines with J gene TRBJ1-5; 10 nucleotides match TRBD1. CDR3 length: 17 amino acids. Germline values: CDR1 LNHNV, CDR2 YYDKDF (reference sequence). The trim removed 2 bases at V and 1 base at J, leaving 5 bases unmatched. The CDR3 loop is CATSRIGDRGSNQPQHF. The CDR3 DNA is TGTGCCACCAGCAGAATTGGGGACAGGGGAAGCAATCAGCCCCAGCATTTT.

This chain links TRBV30 with TRBJ2-1; TRBD2 matches 14 bases. The J segment lost 13 bases and the V segment lost 3 bases, leaving 5 bases of the junction unmatched. CDR1 is GTSNPN, CDR2 SVGIG, per germline (reference sequence). The CDR3 has 13 amino acids. The DNA for the CDR3 is TGTGCCTGGAGGGAAGGACTAGCGGGGGGACAGTTCTTC. This codes for CAWREGLAGGQFF.

V is TRBV18 and J is TRBJ2-1, with D possibly being TRBD2 (6 bases). The CDR3 spans 13 residues. V lost 5 bases, J lost 7 bases, and 12 bases lay in between. Looked up from germline, CDR1 is KGHSH and CDR2 is LQKENI. The CDR3 DNA follows: TGTGCCAGCTCAGCTTGGAGGGATAATGAGCAGTTCTTC. It is translated as CASSAWRDNEQFF.

This clone has only one observation. V is TRBV4-2 and J is TRBJ2-3; TRBD2 aligns across 12 bases. Germline assignment: CDR1 LGHNA and CDR2 YNFKEQ. The CDR3 sequence is 17 residues long. Germline trimming cut 4 bases from V and 3 bases from J; bases unmatched to any gene: 8. The CDR3: CASSRAMLAGGTDTQYF. Written as DNA, the CDR3 is TGTGCCAGCAGCCGTGCTATGCTAGCGGGAGGGACAGATACGCAGTATTTT.

The chain couples TRBV3-1 (or the pseudogene TRBV3-2) to TRBJ2-7, with 9 bases identical to TRBD1. CDR1 and CDR2 from the germline V gene are LGHDT and YNNKEL (reference sequence). The CDR3 runs 14 residues. V lost 5 bases and J lost 3; bases outside the gene matches: 5. CDR3 nucleotides: TGTGCCAGCAGCGGGGCGACAGGGGGCTACGAGCAGTACTTC. Residues: CASSGATGGYEQYF.

The chain links TRBV7-2 to TRBJ2-1; D is perhaps TRBD1 (6 bases). The germline CDR1 and CDR2 sequences are SGHTA and FQGNSA. Trimming took off 6 bases at V and 0 bases at J, with 15 bases between the two ends. The CDR3 covers 16 residues. CDR3 residues: CASRLTGFSSYNEQFF. DNA for the CDR3: TGTGCCAGCAGGCTGACAGGTTTCTCCTCCTACAATGAGCAGTTCTTC.

The chain has TRBV11-3 and TRBJ2-3; TRBD2 matches at 7 bases. The junction had 3 bases not matched to a gene; V was cut back by 5 bases and J by 1 base. Germline-derived CDR1 and CDR2 are SGHNT and YENEEA. CDR3 length: 14 amino acids. CDR3 bases: TGTGCCAGCAGCGGGGGGGGTCGCACAGATACGCAGTATTTT. Translation: CASSGGGRTDTQYF.

The rearrangement uses TRBV29-1 and TRBJ1-2, with 7 bases matching TRBD1. Germline CDR1 reads SQVTM; CDR2 reads ANQGSEA. Unmatched junction bases numbered 6, after V lost 3 bases and J lost 5 bases. This CDR3 is 13 amino acids long. The CDR3 bases are TGCAGCGTTGAGCCAGGGGGTTCTTATGGCTACACCTTC. Amino acids: CSVEPGGSYGYTF.

This clone was seen only a few times. This chain uses TRBV7-9 with TRBJ1-1; 9 bases line up with TRBD1. The CDR3 totals 14 residues. Losses at the gene ends were 5 bases for V and 8 bases for J; bases not matched to a gene: 9. Germline assignment: CDR1 SEHNR and CDR2 FQNEAQ (reference sequence). CDR3 coding DNA: TGTGCCAGCAGCCGGGGGGACAGGGCGGGCGAAGCTTTCTTT. Translated, it gives CASSRGDRAGEAFF.

This clone appeared once. CDR3: CASSFAGTGRNSPLHF. The CDR3 region has the DNA TGCGCCAGCAGCTTCGCCGGGACAGGGCGGAATTCACCCCTCCACTTT. V gene TRBV10-2 combines with J gene TRBJ1-6; 9 bases map to TRBD1. Germline trimming cut 6 bases from V and 7 bases from J; bases unmatched to any gene: 10. The V gene's germline CDR1 is WSHSY and CDR2 SAAADI. The CDR3 sequence is 16 residues long.